The rows below give T cell receptor beta chains drawn from one sample of a study of cytomegalovirus exposure and HLA in healthy donors. The data were produced by immunoSEQ multiplex PCR, yet TCRdb's version contains in-frame clones alone and is incomplete. The data contain 37,000 or so clones, 74% of them singletons. Source material: PBMCs. The source of these receptors is a man younger than 45 in good health and CMV-seronegative. CDR3s include the opening cysteine and the closing phenylalanine or tryptophan. The order of the fields is J gene, clone size, V gene, CDR3 protein. The listing skips clone size in some rows; elsewhere it reads once, few, many or a size class.

TRBJ2-7 | - | TRBV25-1 | CASSEYRGESGGGPEQYF
TRBJ2-5 | - | TRBV7-7 | CASSLRSGKETQYF
TRBJ2-7 | - | TRBV4-1 | CASSQDGLQGAAYEQYF
TRBJ2-7 | - | TRBV5-4 | CASTFGGTGAYEQYF
TRBJ1-4 | - | TRBV15 | CATSRRQAEKLFF
TRBJ2-3 | - | TRBV29-1 | CSVGLAGARTDTQYF
TRBJ2-2 | - | TRBV7-6 | CASSQNLAGAPTMTGELFF
TRBJ2-5 | - | TRBV5-8 | CASSPSRGLFFETQYF
TRBJ1-2 | - | TRBV6-1 | CASRPTGGGGYTF
TRBJ1-1 | - | TRBV7-3 | CASSTQGNTEAFF
TRBJ2-1 | few | TRBV6-5 | CASRETGGEGEQFF
TRBJ2-3 | - | TRBV28 | CASSTGTGSTDTQYF
TRBJ2-3 | - | TRBV5-1 | CASSLVAGARTDTQYF
TRBJ2-7 | - | TRBV2 | CASSEDTVSYEQYF
TRBJ2-5 | - | TRBV7-6 | CASSPTGTLQQYF
TRBJ1-6 | once | TRBV7-2 | CASSKKQGDYSPLHF
TRBJ1-1 | - | TRBV7-2 | CASSLESGVTEAFF
TRBJ2-5 | once | TRBV6-6 | CASSPGTGRQTQYF
TRBJ2-1 | - | TRBV5-1 | CASSWGSGGAYNEQFF
TRBJ2-1 | - | TRBV11-2 | CASSLDRRDFNEQFF
TRBJ2-5 | - | TRBV7-9 | CASSLQAETQYF
TRBJ2-1 | - | TRBV7-3 | CASSDSSSSYNEQFF
TRBJ2-7 | - | TRBV9 | CASSVGLGPYEQYF
TRBJ2-6 | - | TRBV14 | CASSHGVPGANVLTF
TRBJ1-1 | few | TRBV28 | CASSFTISAGGTEAFF
TRBJ2-5 | - | TRBV29-1 | CSVAPQQETQYF
TRBJ2-1 | once | TRBV4-1 | CASSRPRTSAGWNEQFF
TRBJ2-5 | once | TRBV7-2 | CASSFRPSGGRQETQYF
TRBJ2-1 | - | TRBV9 | CASSPLPGTPSPYNEQFF
TRBJ2-7 | - | TRBV6-1 | CASSPGQGATYEQYF
TRBJ1-1 | - | TRBV28 | CASSLKTSGSPGAFF
TRBJ2-5 | - | TRBV2 | CASSERGDAETQYF
TRBJ2-3 | - | TRBV7-9 | CASSLASAYRTDTQYF
TRBJ2-2 | - | TRBV19 | CASRTGSNTGELFF
TRBJ1-2 | - | TRBV6-1 | CASSENGFSGSYGYTF
TRBJ2-1 | - | TRBV6-5 | CASSLVADPSYNEQFF
TRBJ1-2 | - | TRBV5-6 | CASSFRDGDGYTF
TRBJ1-3 | - | TRBV2 | CASSTPQGQRGNTIYF
TRBJ2-7 | - | TRBV6-1 | CASKGTSGRSYEQYF
TRBJ2-7 | - | TRBV6-1 | CASRKSAGDYDEQYF
TRBJ1-1 | - | TRBV7-6 | CASSLGTPMGQRRGPNTEAFF
TRBJ2-1 | - | TRBV27 | CASSLGSLNEQFF
TRBJ1-5 | - | TRBV14 | CASSPGGRGNQPQHF
TRBJ2-7 | - | TRBV28 | CASSSRTGGLYEQYF
TRBJ2-3 | medium-sized | TRBV19 | CASSRTSGSFDTQYF
TRBJ1-3 | - | TRBV11-2 | CASSRGATGVGNTIYF
TRBJ1-1 | few | TRBV27 | CASRPQRGLTEAFF
TRBJ2-7 | - | TRBV7-6 | CASSFDMGGYEQYF
TRBJ2-5 | - | TRBV7-6 | CASSLVGIVPTASQETQYF
TRBJ2-5 | - | TRBV28 | CALGEGVAKTQYF
TRBJ1-2 | - | TRBV6-5 | CASSETGTGRYGYTF
TRBJ2-7 | - | TRBV7-9 | CSSSRTGWEQYF
TRBJ2-1 | - | TRBV6-7 | CASSYETDRQFF
TRBJ1-5 | - | TRBV19 | CASSKFYSNQPQHF
TRBJ1-1 | once | TRBV4-1 | CASSQAGSGTGGWNTEAFF
- | once | TRBV19 | CASSIVRGGEYEQYF
TRBJ1-3 | - | TRBV18 | CASSPRVGAGNTIYF
TRBJ2-1 | - | TRBV7-8 | CASSPPGHAKIKRYNEQFF
TRBJ2-2 | - | TRBV11-3 | CASSLQTGNTGELFF
TRBJ2-3 | - | TRBV19 | CASTETGLSDTQYF